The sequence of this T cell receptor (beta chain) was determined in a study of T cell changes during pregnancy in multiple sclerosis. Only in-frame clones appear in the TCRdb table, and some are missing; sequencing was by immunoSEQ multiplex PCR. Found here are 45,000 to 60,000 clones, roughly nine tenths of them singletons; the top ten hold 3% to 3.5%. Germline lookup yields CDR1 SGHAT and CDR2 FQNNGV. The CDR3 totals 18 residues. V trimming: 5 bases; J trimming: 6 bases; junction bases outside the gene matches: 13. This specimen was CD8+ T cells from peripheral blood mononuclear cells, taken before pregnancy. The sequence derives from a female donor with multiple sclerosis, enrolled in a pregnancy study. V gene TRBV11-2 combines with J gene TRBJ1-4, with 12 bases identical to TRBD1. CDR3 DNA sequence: TGTGCCAGCAGCGAGGGACAGGGGGCTGGACCCTCGGATGAAAAACTGTTTTTT. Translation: CASSEGQGAGPSDEKLFF. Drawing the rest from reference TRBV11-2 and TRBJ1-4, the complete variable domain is EAGVAQSPRYKIIEKRQSVAFWCNPISGHATLYWYQQILGQGPKLLIQFQNNGVVDDSQLPKDRFSAERLKGVDSTLKIQPAKLEDSAVYLCASSEGQGAGPSDEKLFFGSGTQLSVL.